Each of the 4 T cell receptor beta chains below was sequenced from the same sample in a study of shared clonotypes between healthy human individuals. Data came from immunoSEQ multiplex PCR; TCRdb stores just in-frame clones and leaves some out. The profile covers about 2.4 million clones, with approximately 94% appearing a single time and around 0.14% taken by the ten largest. Sequenced material: naive CD4+ T cells sorted from blood. Subset here: CD45RA+ positively selected. The receptor source for this set is a man younger than 35 in good health.

There are a few counts of this clone. V gene TRBV5-1 combines with J gene TRBJ2-2; D is unclear. The germline CDR1 and CDR2 sequences are SGHRS and YFSETQ. V dropped 3 bases and J dropped 3 bases, with 3 bases sitting between them. This CDR3 has 12 residues. The DNA for the CDR3 is TGCGCCAGCAGCTGGGACACCGGGGAGCTGTTTTTT. The encoded protein is CASSWDTGELFF.

The CDR3 DNA reads TGTGCCAGCAGCGTGCATCTCGGGTCGGAGTACTTC. Its translation is CASSVHLGSEYF. V gene TRBV2 combines with J gene TRBJ2-7; D unresolved. The V gene's germline CDR1 is SNHLY and CDR2 FYNNEI. V was clipped by 6 bases and J by 11 bases, with 17 bases between them. This CDR3 is 12 amino acids long.

V and J are TRBV15 and TRBJ1-1, with TRBD1 matching 8 bases. This CDR3 spans 14 amino acids. V shed 6 bases, J shed 0 bases, and the junction held 3 bases outside the gene matches. Germline assignment: CDR1 LNHNV and CDR2 YYDKDF (reference sequence). Here the CDR3 reads CATRAGGVNTEAFF. CDR3 coding DNA: TGTGCCACCAGGGCAGGGGGCGTGAACACTGAAGCTTTCTTT.

The V call is TRBV21-1, the J call TRBJ2-6; no check of the table's D call, TRBD2, against the DNA was made. TRBV21-1 is listed as a pseudogene. The CDR3 extends over 19 amino acids. CDR3 sequence: CASSGSLAAKNSGANVLTF. CDR3 bases: TGTGCCAGCAGCGGTAGCCTAGCGGCAAAAAACTCTGGGGCCAACGTCCTGACTTTC.